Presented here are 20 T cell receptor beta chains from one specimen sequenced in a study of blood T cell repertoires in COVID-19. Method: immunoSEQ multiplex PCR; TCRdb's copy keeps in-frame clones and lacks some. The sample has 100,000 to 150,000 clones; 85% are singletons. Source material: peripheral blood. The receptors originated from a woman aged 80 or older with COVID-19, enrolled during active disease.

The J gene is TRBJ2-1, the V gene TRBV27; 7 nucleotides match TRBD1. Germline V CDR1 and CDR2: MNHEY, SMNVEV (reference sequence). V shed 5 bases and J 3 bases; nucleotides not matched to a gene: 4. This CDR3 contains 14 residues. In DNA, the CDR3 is TGTGCCAGCAGTCGGGACAGATTCTACAATGAGCAGTTCTTC. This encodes CASSRDRFYNEQFF.

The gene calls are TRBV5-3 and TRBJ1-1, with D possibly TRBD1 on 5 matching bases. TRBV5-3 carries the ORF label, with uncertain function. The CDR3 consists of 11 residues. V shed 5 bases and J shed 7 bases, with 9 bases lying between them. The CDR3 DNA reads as TGTGCCAGAAGGGACAAAATTGAAGCTTTCTTT. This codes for CARRDKIEAFF.

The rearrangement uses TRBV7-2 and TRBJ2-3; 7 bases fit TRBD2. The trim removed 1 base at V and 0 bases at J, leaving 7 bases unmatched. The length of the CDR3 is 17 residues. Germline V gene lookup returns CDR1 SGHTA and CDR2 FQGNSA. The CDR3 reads CASSLGGGPLSTDTQYF. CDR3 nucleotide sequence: TGTGCCAGCAGCTTAGGGGGGGGACCCCTGAGCACAGATACGCAGTATTTT.

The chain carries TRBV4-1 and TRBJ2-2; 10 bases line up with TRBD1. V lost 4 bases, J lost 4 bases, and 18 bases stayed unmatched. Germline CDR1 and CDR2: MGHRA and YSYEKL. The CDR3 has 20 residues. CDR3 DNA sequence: TGCGCCAGCAGCCTACTAGCAGTAGACAGGGGGCGCATAGGCACCGGGGAGCTGTTTTTT. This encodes CASSLLAVDRGRIGTGELFF.

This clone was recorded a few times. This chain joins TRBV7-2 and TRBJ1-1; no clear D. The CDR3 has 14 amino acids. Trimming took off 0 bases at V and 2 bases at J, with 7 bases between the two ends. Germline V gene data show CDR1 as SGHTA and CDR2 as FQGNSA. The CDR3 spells CASSLAHRNTEAFF. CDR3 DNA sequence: TGTGCCAGCAGCTTAGCGCACAGAAACACTGAAGCTTTCTTT.

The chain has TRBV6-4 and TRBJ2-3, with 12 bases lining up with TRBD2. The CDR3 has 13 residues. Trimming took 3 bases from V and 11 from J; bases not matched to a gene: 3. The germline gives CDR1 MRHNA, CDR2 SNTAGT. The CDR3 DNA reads TGTGCCAGCAGTGAGACTAGCGGGAGTTTGCAGTATTTT. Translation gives CASSETSGSLQYF.

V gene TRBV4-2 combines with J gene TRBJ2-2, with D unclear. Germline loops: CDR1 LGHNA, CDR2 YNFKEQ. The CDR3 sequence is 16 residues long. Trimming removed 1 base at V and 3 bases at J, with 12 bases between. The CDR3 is CASSQVGVGYTGELFF. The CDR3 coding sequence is TGTGCCAGCAGCCAAGTCGGAGTCGGTTACACCGGGGAGCTGTTTTTT.

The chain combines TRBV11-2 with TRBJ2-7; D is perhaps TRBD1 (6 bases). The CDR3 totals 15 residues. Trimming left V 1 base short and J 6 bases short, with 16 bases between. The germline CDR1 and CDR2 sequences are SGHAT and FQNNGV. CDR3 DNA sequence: TGTGCCAGCAGCTTAGCGCCCGAACAGGGCGGCGAGCAGTACTTC. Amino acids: CASSLAPEQGGEQYF. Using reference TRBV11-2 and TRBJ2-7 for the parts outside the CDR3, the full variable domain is EAGVAQSPRYKIIEKRQSVAFWCNPISGHATLYWYQQILGQGPKLLIQFQNNGVVDDSQLPKDRFSAERLKGVDSTLKIQPAKLEDSAVYLCASSLAPEQGGEQYFGPGTRLTVT.

In nucleotides, the CDR3 is TGTGCCAGCAGCTTCCGGACAGGGTCCGAGCAGTACTTC. As protein: CASSFRTGSEQYF. The rearrangement links TRBV7-8 to TRBJ2-7; 8 bases are shared with TRBD1. The CDR3 has 13 amino acids. Germline V gene sequence: CDR1 SGHVS, CDR2 FQNEAQ. With V trimmed by 3 bases and J by 6 bases, 4 bases remained unmatched.

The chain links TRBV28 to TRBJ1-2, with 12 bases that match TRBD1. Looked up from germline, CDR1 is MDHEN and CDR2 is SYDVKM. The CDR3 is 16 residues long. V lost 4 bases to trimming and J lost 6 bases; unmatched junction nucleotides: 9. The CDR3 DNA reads TGTGCCAGCAGTTGGGACAGGGGGCGCAGTATGCATGGCTACACCTTC. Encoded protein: CASSWDRGRSMHGYTF.

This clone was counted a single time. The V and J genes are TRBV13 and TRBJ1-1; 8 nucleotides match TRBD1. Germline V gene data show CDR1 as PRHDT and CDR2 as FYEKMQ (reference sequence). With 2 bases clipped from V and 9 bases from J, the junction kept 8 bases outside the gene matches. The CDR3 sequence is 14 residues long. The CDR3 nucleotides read TGTGCCAGCAGCTTAAGGGCAGGGGGCCAACAAGCTTTCTTT. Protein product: CASSLRAGGQQAFF.

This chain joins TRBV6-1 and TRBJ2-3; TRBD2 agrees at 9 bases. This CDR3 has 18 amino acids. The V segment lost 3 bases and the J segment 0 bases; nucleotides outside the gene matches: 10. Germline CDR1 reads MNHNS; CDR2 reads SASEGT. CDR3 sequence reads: CASSDRIAGGTSTDTQYF. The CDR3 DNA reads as TGTGCCAGCAGTGATAGGATCGCGGGAGGGACAAGCACAGATACGCAGTATTTT.

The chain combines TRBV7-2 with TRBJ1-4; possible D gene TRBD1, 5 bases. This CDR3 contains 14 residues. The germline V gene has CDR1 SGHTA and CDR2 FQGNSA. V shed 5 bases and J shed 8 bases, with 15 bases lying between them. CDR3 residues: CASSPLGAGEKLFF. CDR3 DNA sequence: TGTGCCAGCAGCCCACTTGGGGCGGGGGAAAAACTGTTTTTT.

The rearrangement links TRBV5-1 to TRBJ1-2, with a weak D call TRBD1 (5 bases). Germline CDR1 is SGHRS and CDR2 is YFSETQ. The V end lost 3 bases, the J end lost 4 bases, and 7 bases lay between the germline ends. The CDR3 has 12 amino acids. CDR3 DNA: TGCGCCAGCAGCTACGACAGCTATGGCTACACCTTC. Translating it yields CASSYDSYGYTF.

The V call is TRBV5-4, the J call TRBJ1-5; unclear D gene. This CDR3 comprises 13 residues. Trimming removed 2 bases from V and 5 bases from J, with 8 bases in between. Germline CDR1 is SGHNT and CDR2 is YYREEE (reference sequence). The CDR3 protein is CASSFGFDQPQHF. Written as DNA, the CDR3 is TGTGCCAGCAGCTTCGGGTTCGATCAGCCCCAGCATTTT.

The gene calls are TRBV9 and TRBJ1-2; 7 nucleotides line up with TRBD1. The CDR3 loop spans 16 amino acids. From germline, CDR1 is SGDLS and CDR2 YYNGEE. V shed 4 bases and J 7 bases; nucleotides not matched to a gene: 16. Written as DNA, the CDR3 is TGTGCCAGCAGCCCACAGGCTGAGGGGGCGCTTCTTGGCTACACCTTC. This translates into CASSPQAEGALLGYTF.

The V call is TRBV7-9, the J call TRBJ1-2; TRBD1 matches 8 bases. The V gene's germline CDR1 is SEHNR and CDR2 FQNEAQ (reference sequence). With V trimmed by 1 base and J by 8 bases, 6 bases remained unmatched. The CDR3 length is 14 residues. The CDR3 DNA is TGTGCCAGCAGCTTAGGAAAAGACAGGGGAGGCTACACCTTC. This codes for CASSLGKDRGGYTF.

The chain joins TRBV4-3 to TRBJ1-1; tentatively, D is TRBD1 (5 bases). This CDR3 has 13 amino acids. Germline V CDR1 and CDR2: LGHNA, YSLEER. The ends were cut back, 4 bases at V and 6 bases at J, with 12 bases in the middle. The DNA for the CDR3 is TGCGCCAGCAGCCGCAGGGATAGGTCTGAAGCTTTCTTT. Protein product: CASSRRDRSEAFF.

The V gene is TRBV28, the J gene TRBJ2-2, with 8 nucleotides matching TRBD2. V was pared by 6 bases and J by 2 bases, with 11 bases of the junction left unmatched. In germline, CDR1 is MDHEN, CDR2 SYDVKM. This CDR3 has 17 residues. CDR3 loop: CASSILAGGVNTGELFF. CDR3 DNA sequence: TGTGCCAGCAGCATCCTAGCGGGTGGAGTAAACACCGGGGAGCTGTTTTTT.

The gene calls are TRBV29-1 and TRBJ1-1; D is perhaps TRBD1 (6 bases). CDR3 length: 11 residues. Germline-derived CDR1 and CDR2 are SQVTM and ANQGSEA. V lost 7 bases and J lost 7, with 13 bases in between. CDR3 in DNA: TGCAGCGGCCGTTCACAGGGTGAAGCTTTCTTT. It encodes CSGRSQGEAFF.